Listed below are T cell receptor beta chains from one sample, sequenced in a study of blood T cells in healthy people across ages. TCRdb reanalysed the 5' RACE reads using MiXCR and keeps one entry per CDR3 protein. The sample has approximately 2,000,000 distinct CDR3 sequences; 39% are singletons. Sequencing input: blood. The receptors were sampled from a human donor in good health. CDR3s leave out the opening cysteine and the closing phenylalanine or tryptophan. Each record gives: V gene, J gene, CDR3 protein.

TRBV7-2,TRBJ2-3,ASSLVQGAADTQY
TRBV7-8,TRBJ1-5,ASSEGGLQPQH
TRBV7-8,TRBJ2-7,ASSYAGNRYEQY
TRBV20-1,TRBJ2-5,SARAGAGLQTQY
TRBV15,TRBJ2-1,ATSREGGEQF
TRBV5-1,TRBJ2-6,ASSSQGSGTNVLT
TRBV7-3,TRBJ1-2,ASSLTQGAVYGYT
TRBV20-1,TRBJ2-1,SARERGAAYNEQF
TRBV30,TRBJ1-4,AWSPGSEKLF
TRBV12-3/TRBV12-4,TRBJ1-4,ASRYTGGFSEKLF
TRBV29-1,TRBJ2-1,SVEGWDSYNEQF
TRBV7-2,TRBJ2-1,ASSLGWVVSDEQF
TRBV29-1,TRBJ2-3,SVRWGGDTQY
TRBV4-3,TRBJ2-1,ASSQDLRRNEQF
TRBV12-3/TRBV12-4,TRBJ2-3,ASTFVPPPDTQY
TRBV4-2,TRBJ2-1,ASSRSGGANNEQF
TRBV5-6,TRBJ1-2,ASSLAFRGTGASGYT
TRBV12-3/TRBV12-4,TRBJ2-1,ASSLTTEYNEQF
TRBV5-1,TRBJ1-1,ASSRERMNTEAF
TRBV6-1,TRBJ1-1,ASEERTGFTEAF
TRBV6-5,.,ASSYSSQLSGYEQY
TRBV5-4,TRBJ2-3,ASSPQLAVGDTQY
TRBV7-9,TRBJ2-2,ASSLRGGDTGELF
TRBV28,.,ASAWTQDEQY
TRBV7-2,TRBJ1-2,ASSLGGGLGYGYT
TRBV6-2/TRBV6-3,TRBJ1-2,ASYTMTLRSYGYT
TRBV6-1,TRBJ1-5,ASSGRTGSNQPQH
TRBV6-6,TRBJ2-3,ASSYPPGGSTDTQY
TRBV27,TRBJ1-1,ASSWGIWDTEAF
TRBV6-1,TRBJ1-2,ASSGNTQGYGYT
TRBV7-9,TRBJ1-6,ASSSDSPLH
TRBV4-3,TRBJ1-2,TSSPLEGRGYT
TRBV20-1,TRBJ2-5,SARVSGLKETQC
TRBV10-3,TRBJ1-6,ATQDRDGNSPLH
TRBV4-2,TRBJ2-1,ASSSGPGRNLYNEQF
TRBV7-2,TRBJ1-1,ASSPPGPPGAF
TRBV12-3/TRBV12-4,TRBJ1-5,ASSLWRTGLNQPQH
TRBV7-2,TRBJ2-7,ASSLSPWAYEQY
TRBV24-1,TRBJ1-2,ATSGSSYYGYT
TRBV29-1,TRBJ2-3,SVRDGGTDTQY
TRBV2,TRBJ2-1,ASTESNEQF
TRBV7-2,TRBJ2-3,ASSLRGQSTDTQY
TRBV10-3,TRBJ2-1,AISETSGGIFVEQF
TRBV20-1,TRBJ1-2,SASDRDTPNYGYT
TRBV4-1,TRBJ2-5,ASSQGPPGHQQETQY
TRBV4-1,TRBJ2-3,ASSQPIGRGPDTQY
TRBV4-3,TRBJ2-3,ASSGGTSSMDTQY
TRBV20-1,TRBJ1-1,SARDHGKTEAF
TRBV7-8,TRBJ2-7,ASSLEDLDYEQY
TRBV28,TRBJ1-6,ASSLYRRLNSPLH
TRBV4-1,TRBJ1-1,ASSLLSGGLRAF
TRBV6-1,TRBJ1-2,ASRLGTGPNYGYT
TRBV6-6,TRBJ1-2,ASSYAPGPGHGYT
TRBV27,TRBJ2-7,ASTLGPGNYEQY
TRBV15,TRBJ2-1,AASRDSGQIQF
TRBV7-7,TRBJ2-5,ASSLGGGYPETQY
TRBV9,TRBJ1-5,ASSVGVRGDQPQH
TRBV30,TRBJ1-2,AWSVFPNTGYGYT
TRBV15,TRBJ2-5,ATGGVGGVQETQY